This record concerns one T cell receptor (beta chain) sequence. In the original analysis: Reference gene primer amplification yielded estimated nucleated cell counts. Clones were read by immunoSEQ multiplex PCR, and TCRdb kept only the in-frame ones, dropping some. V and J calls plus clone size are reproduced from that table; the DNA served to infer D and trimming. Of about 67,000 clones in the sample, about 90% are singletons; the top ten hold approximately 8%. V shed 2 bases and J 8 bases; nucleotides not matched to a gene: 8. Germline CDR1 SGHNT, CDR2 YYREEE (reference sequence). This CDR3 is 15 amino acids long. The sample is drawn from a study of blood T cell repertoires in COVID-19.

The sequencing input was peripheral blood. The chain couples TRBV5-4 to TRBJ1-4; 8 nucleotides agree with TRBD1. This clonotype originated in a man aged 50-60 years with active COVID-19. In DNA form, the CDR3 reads TGTGCCAGCAGCTTAGGACAGGGAGAAGGGGAAAAACTGTTTTTT. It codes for CASSLGQGEGEKLFF.